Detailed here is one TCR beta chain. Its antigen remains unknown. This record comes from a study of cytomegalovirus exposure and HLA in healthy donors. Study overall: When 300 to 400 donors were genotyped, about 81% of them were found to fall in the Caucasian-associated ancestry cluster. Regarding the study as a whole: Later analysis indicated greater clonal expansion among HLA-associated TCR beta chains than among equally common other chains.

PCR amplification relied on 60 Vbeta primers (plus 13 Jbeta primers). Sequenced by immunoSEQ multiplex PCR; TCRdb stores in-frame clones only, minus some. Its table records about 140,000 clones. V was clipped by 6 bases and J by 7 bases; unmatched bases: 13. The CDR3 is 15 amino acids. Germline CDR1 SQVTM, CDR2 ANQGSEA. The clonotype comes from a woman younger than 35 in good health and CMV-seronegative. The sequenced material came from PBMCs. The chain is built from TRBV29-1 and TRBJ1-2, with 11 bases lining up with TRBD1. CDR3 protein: CSVPGTGGSISGYTF. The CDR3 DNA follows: TGCAGCGTCCCCGGGACAGGGGGATCCATAAGTGGCTACACCTTC.